Below, 8 T cell receptor beta chains from the same sample are listed, as sequenced in a study of blood T cell repertoires in COVID-19. The assay was immunoSEQ multiplex PCR, and TCRdb's table has in-frame clones only and misses some. The sample holds hundreds of thousands of clones, roughly 84% seen once. Sample: peripheral blood. The receptors stem from a woman older than 75 with acute or convalescent COVID-19.

The V gene is TRBV21-1, the J gene TRBJ1-1. TRBV21-1 is flagged as a pseudogene. This CDR3 has 10 amino acids. The CDR3 nucleotides are TGTGCCAGCTTCCGGAGGAGGGCTTTCTTT. Translated: CASFRRRAFF.

This chain uses TRBV29-1 with TRBJ1-2; 8 bases map to TRBD1. Trimming took 6 bases from V and 4 from J; bases not matched to a gene: 10. The CDR3 is 14 amino acids. Germline V gives CDR1 SQVTM, CDR2 ANQGSEA. Here the CDR3 reads CSVGSGTGSYGYTF. For the CDR3, the DNA is TGCAGCGTCGGAAGCGGGACAGGATCCTATGGCTACACCTTC.

The chain recombines TRBV23-1 with TRBJ2-7; no reliable D call. TRBV23-1 is known as an ORF, though its function is uncertain. Trimming shortened V by 4 bases and J by 0 bases, and 4 bases separated the two germline ends. This CDR3 has 12 amino acids. CDR3 in amino acids: CASSPYSYEQYF. The CDR3 coding sequence is TGCGCCAGCAGTCCCTACTCCTACGAGCAGTACTTC.

V usage is TRBV9 and J usage is TRBJ2-3, with 9 bases fitting TRBD2. CDR3 length: 16 amino acids. With 0 bases clipped from V and 6 bases from J, the junction kept 8 bases outside the gene matches. Germline V gives CDR1 SGDLS, CDR2 YYNGEE. The CDR3 sequence is CASSVDVSGGWDTQYF. As DNA, the CDR3 is TGTGCCAGCAGCGTAGATGTTAGCGGGGGTTGGGATACGCAGTATTTT.

The chain employs TRBV2 and TRBJ1-5; perhaps TRBD1 as D (5 bases). Trimming removed 6 bases at V and 7 bases at J, with 19 bases between. Germline assignment: CDR1 SNHLY and CDR2 FYNNEI. CDR3 length: 15 amino acids. The CDR3 protein is CASSEGRTQGQPQHF. For the CDR3, the DNA is TGTGCCAGCAGCGAGGGGAGGACCCAAGGCCAGCCCCAGCATTTT.

The CDR3 DNA sequence: TGTGCCACCAGCAGAGATATCCGGGAAAAACTGTTTTTT. It yields the protein CATSRDIREKLFF. The rearrangement uses TRBV15 and TRBJ1-4; D is unclear. V was shortened by 0 bases and J by 8 bases, with 7 bases between the two germline ends. From germline, CDR1 is LNHNV and CDR2 YYDKDF (reference sequence). This CDR3 contains 13 residues.

The chain joins TRBV6-5 to TRBJ2-7; tentative D call: TRBD2 (5 bases). V was shortened by 8 bases and J by 2 bases, with 10 bases between the two germline ends. Per the germline V gene, CDR1 is MNHEY and CDR2 is SVGAGI. This CDR3 spans 12 amino acids. The DNA for the CDR3 is TGTGCCAGCGCGAGGGAGACCTACGAGCAGTACTTC. Translated: CASARETYEQYF.

This chain links TRBV5-1 with TRBJ1-2; 9 nucleotides match TRBD1. J lost 4 bases, V lost 2 bases, and 12 bases had no gene match. This CDR3 spans 17 amino acids. The germline CDR1 and CDR2 sequences are SGHRS and YFSETQ. The CDR3 bases are TGCGCCAGCAGCTTCGGGGGGCAGTGGACAGGGGCCTATGGCTACACCTTC. Protein: CASSFGGQWTGAYGYTF.